The rows below give T cell receptor beta chains drawn from one sample of a study of blood T cell repertoires in COVID-19. Assay: immunoSEQ multiplex PCR; the TCRdb copy retains only in-frame clones and omits some. Among some 80,000 clones listed, approximately 82% were seen once. Sequencing used peripheral blood. The receptors derive from a woman aged 45-65 years with acute or convalescent COVID-19. The CDR3 runs from the conserved cysteine through the conserved F or W. The order of the fields is V gene, CDR3 length, CDR3 protein.

v_gene: TRBV7-9
len: 18
CDR3aa: CASSLVQVGAGRQNTIYF

v_gene: TRBV6-2/TRBV6-3
len: 14
CDR3aa: CASSRGQKSYEQYF

v_gene: TRBV19
len: 14
CDR3aa: CASGRPSNTGELFF

v_gene: TRBV28
len: 15
CDR3aa: CASSSSDRVQGGYTF

v_gene: TRBV5-5
len: 15
CDR3aa: CASTLSTGVGYGYTF

v_gene: TRBV5-1
len: 15
CDR3aa: CASRSMGGNTGELFF

v_gene: TRBV20-1
len: 12
CDR3aa: CSASGDIHEQYF

v_gene: TRBV24-1
len: 13
CDR3aa: CASQRGGTDTQYF

v_gene: TRBV30
len: 17
CDR3aa: CAWAPAADRGLNTEAFF

v_gene: TRBV6-2/TRBV6-3
len: 17
CDR3aa: CASSYSGTGGAMQPQHF

v_gene: TRBV11-3
len: 15
CDR3aa: CASSLGTSGYNEQFF

v_gene: TRBV9
len: 16
CDR3aa: CASSVDSHTPVEELFF

v_gene: TRBV7-2
len: 18
CDR3aa: CASSRNRVAGGFGNEQFF

v_gene: TRBV30
len: 17
CDR3aa: CAWSERMGQIGFYEQYF

v_gene: TRBV5-1
len: 16
CDR3aa: CASSLGDRGVGSPLHF